This T cell receptor beta chain was captured in a study of blood T cell repertoires in COVID-19 (dated by TCRdb to about 2020). Regarding the study in general: The collaborator samples originated in the United States, Italy and Spain and spanned the acute and convalescent phases of COVID-19. The prospective study material was composed of cDNA or gDNA derived from T cells, B-cell-depleted T cells, or PBMCs. Subjects who had been exposed to COVID-19, were actively infected with it, or had recovered from it provided the deeply sampled blood TCRbeta repertoires that made up the dataset. The repertoires were released in a freely available public database meant as a resource for research on the immune response to SARS-CoV-2. Samples were obtained from the ongoing ImmuneRACE study (first 160 participants) and from 1,000 to 1,500 subjects provided by 6 global collaborators. The sample metadata nearly always contained a de-identified subject ID, COVID-19 status, age in years and sex. HLA class I and class II types, where available, came from metadata supplied by the sample provider rather than from assay-based typing. General study outcomes and caveats: How much clinical and demographic metadata was included differed by source and by participant, and the metadata was provided uncurated.

Collaborating institutions collected whole blood in K2EDTA tubes following their own protocols. Collaborator samples were shipped for TCRbeta analysis as frozen whole blood, isolated PBMCs, or DNA extracted from either sample type. The immunoSEQ Assay, a bias-controlled multiplex PCR, was used to amplify TCRbeta CDR3 regions from genomic DNA. From the authors' description of their analysis: The number of nucleated cells in each sample was estimated from the amplification of reference gene primers within the assay. To quantify the absolute abundance of each unique TCRbeta CDR3 rearrangement, sequence reads were collapsed and filtered. For each sample, productive Simpson clonality was calculated by taking the square root of Simpson's diversity index across productive rearrangements. TCRdb mirrors the immuneACCESS table, restricted to in-frame sequences. Some clones are absent from its copies; in checked studies, under half trace to an unresolved V gene, and the reason for the others is unknown. The DNA was the basis for D and trimming; V, J and clone size are from that table. This sample lists about 360,000 clones; around 87% were detected once. The top ten clones comprise 2.5% to 3.5% of the sample.

With respect to this clone: No cognate antigen has been identified for it. One base away there is no much larger clone; base qualities are not given.

CDR1 and CDR2 were assigned from the germline V gene (reference sequence) as LNHDA and SQIVND. Here V drops 6 bases and J drops 5 bases, and the junction holds 7 bases not matched to any gene. There are 14 amino acids in the CDR3, from cysteine to phenylalanine inclusive. Of all the DNA, just the CDR3 is kept, 42 bases in frame from base 1. The sequence came from a human donor in a cohort sampled during active COVID-19. The chain is encoded by TRBV19 joined to TRBJ1-3, with TRBD1 identical over 7 junction bases. The sequencing input was peripheral blood. The nucleotide sequence is TGTGCCAGTAGCCTCGGGACAGCAAGAAACACCATATATTTT. Its translation reads: CASSLGTARNTIYF.